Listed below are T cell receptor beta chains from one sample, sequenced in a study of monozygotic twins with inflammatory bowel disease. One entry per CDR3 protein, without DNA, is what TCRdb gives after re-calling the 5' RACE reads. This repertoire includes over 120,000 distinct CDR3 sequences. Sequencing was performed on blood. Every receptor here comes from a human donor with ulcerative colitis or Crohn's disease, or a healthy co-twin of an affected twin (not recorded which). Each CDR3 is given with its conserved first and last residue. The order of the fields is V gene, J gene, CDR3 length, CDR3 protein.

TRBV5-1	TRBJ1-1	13	CASSFAGDTEAFF
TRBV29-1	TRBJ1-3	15	CSVEDLAGRGNTIYF
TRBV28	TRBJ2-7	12	CASRGDLYEQYF
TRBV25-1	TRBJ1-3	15	CASSQQTSSGNTIYF
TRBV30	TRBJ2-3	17	CAWNRQRLADSTDTQYF
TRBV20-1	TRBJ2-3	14	CRPTSGRFTDTQYF
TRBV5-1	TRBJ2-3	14	CASSQGTATDTQYF
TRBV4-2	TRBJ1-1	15	CASSREDRENTEAFF
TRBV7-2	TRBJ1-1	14	CVSSLATGNTEAFF
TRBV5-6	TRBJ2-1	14	CASSPPEKANEQFF
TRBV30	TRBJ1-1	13	CAWTRLTNTEAFF
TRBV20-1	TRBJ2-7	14	CSARDLTGTYEQYF
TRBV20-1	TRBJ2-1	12	CSAESMGNEQFF
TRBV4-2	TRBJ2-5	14	CASSPSGGKETQYF
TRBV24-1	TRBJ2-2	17	CATSGHGTGKNTGELFF
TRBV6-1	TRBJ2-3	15	CASSEGGAPTDTQYF
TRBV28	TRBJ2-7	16	CASSDNPGQVNYEQYF
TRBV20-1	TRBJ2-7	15	CSARELGTSPYEQYF
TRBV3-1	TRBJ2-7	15	CASSQGRAGAGEQYF
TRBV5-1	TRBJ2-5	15	CASSRLATGLKTQYF
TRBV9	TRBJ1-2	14	CASSVVGGSYGYTF
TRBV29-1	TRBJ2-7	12	CSVGTGSYEQYF
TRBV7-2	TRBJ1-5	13	CASSLRTQGPQHF
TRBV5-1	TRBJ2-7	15	CASNAYWTGSYEQYF